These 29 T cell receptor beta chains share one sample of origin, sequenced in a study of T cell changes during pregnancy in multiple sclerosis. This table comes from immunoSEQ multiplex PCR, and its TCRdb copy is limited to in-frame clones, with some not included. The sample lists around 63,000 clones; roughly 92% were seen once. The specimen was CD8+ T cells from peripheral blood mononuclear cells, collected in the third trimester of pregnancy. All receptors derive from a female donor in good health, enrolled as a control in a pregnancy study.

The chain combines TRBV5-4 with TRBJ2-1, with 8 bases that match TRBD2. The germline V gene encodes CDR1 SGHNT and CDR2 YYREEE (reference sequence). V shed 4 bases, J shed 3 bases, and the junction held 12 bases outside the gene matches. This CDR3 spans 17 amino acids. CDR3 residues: CASSQYWSGGHYNEQFF. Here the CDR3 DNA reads TGTGCCAGCAGCCAGTATTGGAGCGGGGGCCACTACAATGAGCAGTTCTTC.

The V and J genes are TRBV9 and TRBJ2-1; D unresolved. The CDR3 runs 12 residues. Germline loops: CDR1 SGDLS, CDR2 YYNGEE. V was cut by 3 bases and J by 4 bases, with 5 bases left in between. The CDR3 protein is CASSGDYNEQFF. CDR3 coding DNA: TGTGCCAGCAGCGGCGATTACAATGAGCAGTTCTTC.

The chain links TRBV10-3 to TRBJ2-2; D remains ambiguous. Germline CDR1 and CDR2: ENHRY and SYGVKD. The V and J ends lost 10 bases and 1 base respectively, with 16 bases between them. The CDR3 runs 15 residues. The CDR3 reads CATLTPPENTGELFF. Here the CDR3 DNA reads TGTGCCACCCTGACACCCCCAGAGAACACCGGGGAGCTGTTTTTT.

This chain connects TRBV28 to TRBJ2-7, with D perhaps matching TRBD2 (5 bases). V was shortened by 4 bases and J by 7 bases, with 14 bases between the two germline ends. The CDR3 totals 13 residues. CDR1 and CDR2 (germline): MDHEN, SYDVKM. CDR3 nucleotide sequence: TGTGCCAGCAGTTCCCGTCCGTCGGGGGAGCAGTACTTC. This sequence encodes CASSSRPSGEQYF.

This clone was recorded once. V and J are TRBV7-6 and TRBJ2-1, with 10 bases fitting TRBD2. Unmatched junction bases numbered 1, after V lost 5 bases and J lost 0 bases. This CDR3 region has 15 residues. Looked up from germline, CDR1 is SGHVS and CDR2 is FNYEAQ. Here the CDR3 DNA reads TGTGCCAGCAGCCCTAGCGGGGGCTCCTACAATGAGCAGTTCTTC. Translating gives CASSPSGGSYNEQFF.

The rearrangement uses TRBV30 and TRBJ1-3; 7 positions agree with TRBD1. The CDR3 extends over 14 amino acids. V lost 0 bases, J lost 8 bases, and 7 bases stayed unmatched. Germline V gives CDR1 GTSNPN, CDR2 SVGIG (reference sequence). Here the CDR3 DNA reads TGTGCCTGGAGTGTAGGGACAGAGGGGCACACCATATATTTT. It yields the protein CAWSVGTEGHTIYF.

The CDR3 DNA sequence: TGCGCCAGCAGCCAAGAGGTGATGCGGGTCACAATCATCTCCTCTGGAAACACCATATATTTT. Translation: CASSQEVMRVTIISSGNTIYF. The rearrangement links TRBV4-1 to TRBJ1-3, with D unclear. Looked up from germline, CDR1 is MGHRA and CDR2 is YSYEKL. V gave up 0 bases and J gave up 0 bases, with 24 bases separating them. This CDR3 spans 21 amino acids.

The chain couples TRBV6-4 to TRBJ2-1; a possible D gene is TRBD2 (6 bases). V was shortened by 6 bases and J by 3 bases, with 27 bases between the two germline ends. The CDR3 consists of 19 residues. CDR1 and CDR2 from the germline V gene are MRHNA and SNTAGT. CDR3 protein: CASSPARLTNSGHYNEQFF. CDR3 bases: TGTGCCAGCAGCCCGGCCCGATTAACCAATAGCGGACACTACAATGAGCAGTTCTTC.

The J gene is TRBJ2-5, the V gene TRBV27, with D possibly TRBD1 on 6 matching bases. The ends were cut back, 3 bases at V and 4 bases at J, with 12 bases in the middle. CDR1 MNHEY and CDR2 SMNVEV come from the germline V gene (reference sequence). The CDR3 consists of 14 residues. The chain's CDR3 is CASSFSRGRETQYF. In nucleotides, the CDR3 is TGTGCCAGCAGTTTCTCCAGGGGAAGAGAGACCCAGTACTTC.

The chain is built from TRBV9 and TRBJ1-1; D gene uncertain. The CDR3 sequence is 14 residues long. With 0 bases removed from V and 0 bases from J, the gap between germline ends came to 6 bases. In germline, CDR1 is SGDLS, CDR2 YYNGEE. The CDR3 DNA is TGTGCCAGCAGCGTAGCGCGTATGAACACTGAAGCTTTCTTT. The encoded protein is CASSVARMNTEAFF.

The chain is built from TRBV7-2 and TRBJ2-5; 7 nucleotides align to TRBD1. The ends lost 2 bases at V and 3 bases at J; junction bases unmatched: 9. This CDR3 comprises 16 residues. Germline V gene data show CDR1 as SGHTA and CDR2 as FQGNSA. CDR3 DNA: TGTGCCAGCAGCTTAATCTTAATCGGGACAGAAGAGACCCAGTACTTC. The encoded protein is CASSLILIGTEETQYF.

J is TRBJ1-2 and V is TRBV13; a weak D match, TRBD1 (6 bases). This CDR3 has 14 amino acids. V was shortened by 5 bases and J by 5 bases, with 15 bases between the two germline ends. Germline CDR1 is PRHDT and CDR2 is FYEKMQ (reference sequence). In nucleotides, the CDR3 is TGTGCCAGCAGCCGTGACAGGAACCCTTATGGCTACACCTTC. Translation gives CASSRDRNPYGYTF.

The CDR3 DNA is TGTGCCAGCAGTTACGGGACAGAGGGTACAGATACGCAGTATTTT. Translated, it gives CASSYGTEGTDTQYF. The chain employs TRBV27 and TRBJ2-3, with 7 bases lining up with TRBD1. The CDR3 length is 15 residues. The junction had 7 bases not matched to a gene; V was cut back by 4 bases and J by 3 bases. From germline, CDR1 is MNHEY and CDR2 SMNVEV (reference sequence).

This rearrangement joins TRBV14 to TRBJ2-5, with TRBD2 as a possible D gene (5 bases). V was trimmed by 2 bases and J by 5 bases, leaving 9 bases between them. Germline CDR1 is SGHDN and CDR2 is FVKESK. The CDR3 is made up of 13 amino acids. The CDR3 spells CASSQSRGETQYF. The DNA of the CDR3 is TGTGCCAGCAGCCAAAGCCGCGGGGAGACCCAGTACTTC.

CDR3 coding DNA: TGTGCCAGCAGCTTAGTGGGCGGGGGCCGCTACGAGCAGTACTTC. Protein: CASSLVGGGRYEQYF. This chain links TRBV13 with TRBJ2-7; the D gene is possibly TRBD2 (7 bases). V gave up 1 base and J gave up 3 bases, with 13 bases separating them. This CDR3 has 15 residues. Germline V gene lookup returns CDR1 PRHDT and CDR2 FYEKMQ (reference sequence).

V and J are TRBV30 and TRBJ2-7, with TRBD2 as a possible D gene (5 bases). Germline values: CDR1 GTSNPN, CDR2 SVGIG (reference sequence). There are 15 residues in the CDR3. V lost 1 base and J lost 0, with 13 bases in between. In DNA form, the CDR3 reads TGTGCCTGGAGTGGCAGGTTGGGGAGCTCCTACGAGCAGTACTTC. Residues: CAWSGRLGSSYEQYF.

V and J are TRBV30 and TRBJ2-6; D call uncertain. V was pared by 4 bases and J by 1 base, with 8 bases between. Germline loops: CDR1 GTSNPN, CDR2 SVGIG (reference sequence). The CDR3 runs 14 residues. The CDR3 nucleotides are TGTGCCTGGACTCCCAGGTCTGGGGCCAACGTCCTGACTTTC. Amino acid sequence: CAWTPRSGANVLTF.

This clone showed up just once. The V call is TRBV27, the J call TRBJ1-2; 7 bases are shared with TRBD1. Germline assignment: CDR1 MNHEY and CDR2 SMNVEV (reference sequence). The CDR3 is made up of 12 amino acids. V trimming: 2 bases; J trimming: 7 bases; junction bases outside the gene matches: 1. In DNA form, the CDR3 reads TGTGCCAGCAGTTTACAGGGGGGTGGCTACACCTTC. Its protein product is CASSLQGGGYTF.

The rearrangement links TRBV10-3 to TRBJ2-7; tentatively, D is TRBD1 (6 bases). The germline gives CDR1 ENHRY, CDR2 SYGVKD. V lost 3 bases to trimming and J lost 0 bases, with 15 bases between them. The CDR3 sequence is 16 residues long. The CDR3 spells CAISDRDTQSSYEQYF. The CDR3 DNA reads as TGTGCCATCAGTGACCGGGACACCCAGAGCTCCTACGAGCAGTACTTC.

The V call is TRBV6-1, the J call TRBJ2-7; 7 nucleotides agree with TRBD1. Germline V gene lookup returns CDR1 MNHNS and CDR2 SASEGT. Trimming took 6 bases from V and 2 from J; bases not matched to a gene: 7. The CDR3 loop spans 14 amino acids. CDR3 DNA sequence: TGTGCCAGCAGGGGCCGGGACAGCACCTACGAGCAGTACTTC. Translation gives CASRGRDSTYEQYF.

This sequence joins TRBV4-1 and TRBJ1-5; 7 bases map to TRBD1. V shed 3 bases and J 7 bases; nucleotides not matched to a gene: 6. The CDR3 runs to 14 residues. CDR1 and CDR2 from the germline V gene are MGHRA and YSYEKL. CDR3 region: CASSHQGDRQPQHF. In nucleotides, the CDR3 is TGCGCCAGCAGCCATCAGGGGGATCGACAGCCCCAGCATTTT.

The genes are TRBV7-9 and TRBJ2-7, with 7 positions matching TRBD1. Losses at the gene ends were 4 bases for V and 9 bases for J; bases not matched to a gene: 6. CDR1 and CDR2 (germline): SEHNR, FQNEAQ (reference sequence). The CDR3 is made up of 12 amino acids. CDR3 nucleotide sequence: TGTGCCAGCAGCTCTCAGGGGGTAGTGCAGTACTTC. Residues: CASSSQGVVQYF.

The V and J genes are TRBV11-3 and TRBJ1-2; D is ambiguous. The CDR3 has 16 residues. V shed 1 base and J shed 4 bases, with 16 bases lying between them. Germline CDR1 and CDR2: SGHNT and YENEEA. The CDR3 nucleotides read TGTGCCAGCAGCTTAGTACATAGAGAGACACCCTATGGCTACACCTTC. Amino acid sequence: CASSLVHRETPYGYTF.

CDR3 protein: CASSPTGGRVNEQFF. For the CDR3, the DNA is TGTGCCAGCAGCCCCACAGGGGGCCGGGTGAATGAGCAGTTCTTC. This chain joins TRBV7-9 and TRBJ2-1; the match to TRBD1 covers 9 bases. The CDR3 spans 15 residues. Germline CDR1 and CDR2: SEHNR and FQNEAQ (reference sequence). Trimming removed 5 bases from V and 7 bases from J; junction bases left unmatched: 9.

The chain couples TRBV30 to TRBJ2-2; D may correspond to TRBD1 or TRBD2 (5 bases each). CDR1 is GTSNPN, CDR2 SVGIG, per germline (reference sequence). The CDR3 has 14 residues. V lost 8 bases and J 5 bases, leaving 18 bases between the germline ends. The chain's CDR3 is CAGTRQGRTGELFF. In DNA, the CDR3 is TGTGCCGGGACCCGCCAGGGTCGGACCGGGGAGCTGTTTTTT.

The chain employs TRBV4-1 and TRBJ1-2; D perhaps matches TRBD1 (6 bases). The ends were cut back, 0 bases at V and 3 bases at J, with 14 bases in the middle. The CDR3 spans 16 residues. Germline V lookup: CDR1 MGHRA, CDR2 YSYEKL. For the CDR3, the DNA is TGCGCCAGCAGCCAAGATCAGAGGGGGGGGTACTATGGCTACACCTTC. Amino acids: CASSQDQRGGYYGYTF.

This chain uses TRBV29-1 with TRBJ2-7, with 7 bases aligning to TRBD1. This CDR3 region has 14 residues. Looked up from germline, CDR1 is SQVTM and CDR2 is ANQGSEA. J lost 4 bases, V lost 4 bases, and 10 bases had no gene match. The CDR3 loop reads CSVAGMGRGYEQYF. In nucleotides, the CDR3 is TGCAGCGTTGCGGGAATGGGCAGGGGGTACGAGCAGTACTTC.

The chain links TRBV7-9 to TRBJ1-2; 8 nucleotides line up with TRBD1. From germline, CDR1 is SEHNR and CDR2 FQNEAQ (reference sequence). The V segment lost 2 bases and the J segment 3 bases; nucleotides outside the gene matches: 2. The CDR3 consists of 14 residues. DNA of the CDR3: TGTGCCAGCAGCTTAATACAGGGGGACTATGGCTACACCTTC. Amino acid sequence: CASSLIQGDYGYTF.

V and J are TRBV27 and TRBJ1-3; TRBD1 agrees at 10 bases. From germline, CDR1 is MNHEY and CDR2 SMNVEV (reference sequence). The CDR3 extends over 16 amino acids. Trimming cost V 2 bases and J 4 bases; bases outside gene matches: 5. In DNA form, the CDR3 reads TGTGCCAGCAGTTTACGGACAGGGGGTATAGGAAACACCATATATTTT. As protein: CASSLRTGGIGNTIYF.